The 31 T cell receptor beta chains reported below all come from one sample, sequenced in a study of T cell repertoires in aging, cancer and after chemotherapy. TRB rearrangements spanning V, D and J were amplified using mixed TRB-A/B primers. TCRdb redid the calling of the multiplex PCR reads with MiXCR, one entry per CDR3 protein. Of over a thousand distinct CDR3 sequences listed, about 29% are singletons. Peripheral blood genomic DNA, not sorted cells or RNA, was the template. Sequencing input: blood. The receptors here all came from a human donor with a blood cancer.

About this clonotype: One end of the junction varies from germline; a read error may be responsible. The chain has TRBV10-3 and TRBJ2-7; 10 bases agree with TRBD1. The CDR3 spans 15 residues. Per the germline V gene, CDR1 is ENHRY and CDR2 is SYGVKD. This chain's CDR3 is CAISESISARDRGSF. CDR3 DNA sequence: TGTGCCATCAGTGAGTCGATTAGCGCCCGGGACAGGGGCTCCTTC.

The table lists this clonotype with a count of one. This CDR3 is CASRDREQFF. For the CDR3, the DNA is TGTGCCAGCAGGGACAGGGAGCAGTTCTTC. The V call is TRBV28, the J call TRBJ2-1, with TRBD1 matching 7 bases. Trimming removed 6 bases from V and 10 bases from J; junction bases left unmatched: 0. The CDR3 totals 10 residues. In germline, CDR1 is MDHEN, CDR2 SYDVKM.

The chain links TRBV20-1 to TRBJ2-7; no reliable D call. Trimming removed 6 bases at V and 2 bases at J, with 14 bases between. This CDR3 is built from 13 residues. Germline V gene data show CDR1 as DFQATT and CDR2 as SNEGSKA (reference sequence). The CDR3 sequence is CSAWSSPAYEQYF. Written as DNA, the CDR3 is TGCAGTGCCTGGAGTTCCCCAGCCTACGAGCAGTACTTC.

The table lists this clonotype with a few counts. The genes are TRBV27 and TRBJ2-1; no clear D gene. Trimming removed 6 bases at V and 0 bases at J, with 3 bases between. The length of the CDR3 is 12 residues. In germline, CDR1 is MNHEY, CDR2 SMNVEV (reference sequence). The CDR3: CASRHSYNEQFF. In DNA, the CDR3 is TGTGCCAGCAGACACTCCTACAATGAGCAGTTCTTC.

This clonotype is labeled medium-sized. V usage is TRBV6-4 and J usage is TRBJ2-6; a weak D match, TRBD1 (5 bases). The germline CDR1 and CDR2 sequences are MRHNA and SNTAGT. This CDR3 has 15 residues. Trimming pared 5 bases from V and 4 bases from J, leaving 12 bases between. The CDR3 region is CASSNPGSGANVLTF. CDR3 coding DNA: TGTGCCAGCAGTAACCCAGGGTCCGGGGCCAACGTCCTGACTTTC.

The chain is built from TRBV27 and TRBJ1-1, with a weak D call TRBD1 (6 bases). The V gene's germline CDR1 is MNHEY and CDR2 SMNVEV (reference sequence). The CDR3 has 12 amino acids. Trimming left V 10 bases short and J 2 bases short, with 11 bases between. The CDR3, as DNA: TGTGCCAAAAGGACAGTTAACACTGAAGCTTTCTTT. It translates to CAKRTVNTEAFF.

In this sample, this clonotype turned up a few times. The chain carries TRBV15 and TRBJ2-7; TRBD1 or TRBD2 may be the D gene (5 bases each). V shed 0 bases and J shed 5 bases, with 14 bases lying between them. This CDR3 contains 15 residues. The germline CDR1 and CDR2 sequences are LNHNV and YYDKDF (reference sequence). As DNA, the CDR3 is TGTGCCACCAGCAGAGAGGGGACGGCTTCTAACGAGCAGTACTTC. Its protein product is CATSREGTASNEQYF.

This clonotype showed up just a few times. This chain uses TRBV6-2 or TRBV6-3 with TRBJ2-1; TRBD2 matches 8 bases. From germline, CDR1 is MNHEY and CDR2 SVGEGT. The CDR3 totals 17 residues. Trimming cost V 8 bases and J 8 bases; bases outside gene matches: 20. The CDR3 reads CASAGGAGGWPNYEQFF. The CDR3 coding sequence is TGTGCCAGCGCGGGGGGTGCGGGGGGTTGGCCGAACTATGAGCAGTTCTTC.

The chain employs TRBV4-1 and TRBJ1-6; 7 bases are a match to TRBD1. This CDR3 region has 14 residues. CDR1 MGHRA and CDR2 YSYEKL come from the germline V gene. V was pared by 4 bases and J by 4 bases, with 1 base of the junction left unmatched. CDR3 loop: CASSPTGYNSPLHF. DNA of the CDR3: TGCGCCAGCAGCCCGACAGGGTATAATTCACCCCTCCACTTT.

By sample fraction, this clonotype is medium-sized. The gene calls are TRBV29-1 and TRBJ2-5, with D possibly being TRBD1 or TRBD2 (5 bases each). This CDR3 contains 12 residues. Germline assignment: CDR1 SQVTM and CDR2 ANQGSEA. Between the trimmed V and J ends, which lost 2 bases and 5 bases, there was a span of 9 bases. The CDR3 bases are TGCAGCGTTGAAAGGGGAGTTGAGACCCAGTACTTC. This gives the protein CSVERGVETQYF.

The J gene is TRBJ2-1, the V gene TRBV29-1, with 7 bases identical to TRBD2. The CDR3 length is 15 residues. Germline assignment: CDR1 SQVTM and CDR2 ANQGSEA. Germline trimming cut 2 bases from V and 0 bases from J; bases unmatched to any gene: 4. The CDR3 protein is CSVELAAHSYNEQFF. CDR3 bases: TGCAGCGTTGAACTAGCGGCACACTCCTACAATGAGCAGTTCTTC.

Sample share makes this clonotype medium-sized. The chain carries TRBV29-1 and TRBJ1-1; D is uncertain. The CDR3 contains 12 residues. Trimming removed 7 bases at V and 1 base at J, with 10 bases between. Germline CDR1 SQVTM, CDR2 ANQGSEA. In DNA, the CDR3 is TGCAGCGGGCGGGCAGAGAACACTGAAGCTTTCTTT. Amino acid sequence: CSGRAENTEAFF.

This clonotype is categorized as hyperexpanded (1% or more). V is TRBV20-1 and J is TRBJ2-7, with D unclear. V dropped 6 bases and J dropped 3 bases, with 3 bases sitting between them. Germline lookup yields CDR1 DFQATT and CDR2 SNEGSKA (reference sequence). There are 9 residues in the CDR3. CDR3 region: CSAVYEQYF. The CDR3 DNA reads TGCAGTGCCGTCTACGAGCAGTACTTC.

By share, this clonotype ranks as medium-sized. This chain links TRBV18 with TRBJ2-1; TRBD2 matches at 10 bases. Trimming took 6 bases from V and 10 from J; bases not matched to a gene: 3. Germline V CDR1 and CDR2: KGHSH, LQKENI. CDR3 size: 12 residues. The DNA for the CDR3 is TGTGCCAGCTCGCCGGGACTAGCGGAGCAGTTCTTC. As protein: CASSPGLAEQFF. Based on the CDR3 plus reference TRBV18 and TRBJ2-1, the full variable domain is NAGVMQNPRHLVRRRGQEARLRCSPMKGHSHVYWYRQLPEEGLKFMVYLQKENIIDESGMPKERFSAEFPKEGPSILRIQQVVRGDSAAYFCASSPGLAEQFFGPGTRLTVL.

The chain joins TRBV30 to TRBJ1-1; 8 nucleotides agree with TRBD1. The CDR3 is 15 residues long. The trim removed 0 bases at V and 10 bases at J, leaving 13 bases unmatched. CDR1 is GTSNPN and CDR2 is SVGIG in the germline V gene (reference sequence). The CDR3 region has the DNA TGTGCCTGGAGTGTACTCGGACAGGGCCCTCGGGGAGCTTTCTTT. It yields the protein CAWSVLGQGPRGAFF. The full variable domain, its missing parts supplied by reference TRBV30 and TRBJ1-1, is SQTIHQWPATLVQPVGSPLSLECTVEGTSNPNLYWYRQAAGRGLQLLFYSVGIGQISSEVPQNLSASRPQDRQFILSSKKLLLSDSGFYLCAWSVLGQGPRGAFFGQGTRLTVV.

In its sample, this clonotype is medium-sized. The chain carries TRBV15 and TRBJ2-3; 12 bases match TRBD2. The CDR3 length is 17 residues. Germline CDR1 is LNHNV and CDR2 is YYDKDF (reference sequence). The trim removed 5 bases at V and 2 bases at J, leaving 8 bases unmatched. The CDR3 DNA reads as TGTGCCACCAGCCACGGGACTAGCGGGTTGACCACAGATACGCAGTATTTT. It encodes CATSHGTSGLTTDTQYF.

The V gene is TRBV4-2, the J gene TRBJ2-2; 9 bases map to TRBD2. Germline values: CDR1 LGHNA, CDR2 YNFKEQ. The V segment lost 4 bases and the J segment 7 bases; nucleotides outside the gene matches: 10. The CDR3 totals 16 residues. The CDR3 sequence is CASSLGAGGPDGELFF. CDR3 sequence (DNA): TGTGCCAGCAGCCTGGGAGCGGGAGGACCGGACGGGGAGCTGTTTTTT.

Within the sample, this clonotype is medium-sized (0.01 to 0.1%). The rearrangement links TRBV29-1 to TRBJ2-3; D remains ambiguous. Trimming shortened V by 5 bases and J by 4 bases, and 4 bases separated the two germline ends. Germline V gene sequence: CDR1 SQVTM, CDR2 ANQGSEA. The CDR3 totals 10 residues. The CDR3 loop reads CSVTADTQYF. In nucleotides, the CDR3 is TGCAGCGTTACCGCAGATACGCAGTATTTT.

The rearrangement uses TRBV28 and TRBJ2-1; 12 bases match TRBD2. V shed 1 base and J 7 bases; nucleotides not matched to a gene: 5. Germline assignment: CDR1 MDHEN and CDR2 SYDVKM. The CDR3 is made up of 16 amino acids. In DNA form, the CDR3 reads TGTGCCAGCAGTTTATTTGGGACTAGCGGGCGGAATGAGCAGTTCTTC. Residues: CASSLFGTSGRNEQFF. Combining the CDR3 with reference TRBV28 and TRBJ2-1 gives the whole variable domain DVKVTQSSRYLVKRTGEKVFLECVQDMDHENMFWYRQDPGLGLRLIYFSYDVKMKEKGDIPEGYSVSREKKERFSLILESASTNQTSMYLCASSLFGTSGRNEQFFGPGTRLTVL.

The chain is built from TRBV28 and TRBJ1-4; D gene unclear. The length of the CDR3 is 14 residues. Germline values: CDR1 MDHEN, CDR2 SYDVKM. V dropped 4 bases and J dropped 3 bases, with 9 bases sitting between them. The CDR3 sequence: CASSSYKSNEKLFF. CDR3 coding DNA: TGTGCCAGCAGTTCCTATAAGTCTAATGAAAAACTGTTTTTT.

The rearrangement joins TRBV12-3 or TRBV12-4 to TRBJ1-1; unclear D gene. The CDR3 contains 19 residues. V was shortened by 4 bases and J by 9 bases, with 33 bases between the two germline ends. The CDR3, as DNA: TGTGCCAGCAGTTCAAGATTCCTACAAAGTCGTGGCTCCCACCAGAAAGCTTTCTTT. Translating it yields CASSSRFLQSRGSHQKAFF.

This clonotype was detected a few times. This sequence joins TRBV6-1 and TRBJ2-7; unclear D gene. Germline V gives CDR1 MNHNS, CDR2 SASEGT. The CDR3 is 11 amino acids. The V and J ends lost 5 bases and 3 bases respectively, with 5 bases between them. The CDR3 reads CASSPHYEQYF. The DNA for the CDR3 is TGTGCCAGCAGTCCCCACTACGAGCAGTACTTC.

The V and J genes are TRBV15 and TRBJ2-4, with 8 bases matching TRBD2. The CDR3 is 16 residues long. In germline, CDR1 is LNHNV, CDR2 YYDKDF (reference sequence). The V segment lost 5 bases and the J segment 5 bases; nucleotides outside the gene matches: 11. CDR3 region: CATSSFFETSENIQYF. CDR3 bases: TGTGCCACCAGCTCTTTCTTCGAGACTAGCGAAAACATTCAGTACTTC.

The chain recombines TRBV28 with TRBJ1-1, with D uncertain. Germline V gene data show CDR1 as MDHEN and CDR2 as SYDVKM. The ends were cut back, 5 bases at V and 1 base at J, with 14 bases in the middle. This CDR3 spans 15 amino acids. CDR3 nucleotide sequence: TGTGCCAGCAGTCCGGTCAGGACGAGGAACACTGAAGCTTTCTTT. The encoded protein is CASSPVRTRNTEAFF.

The chain couples TRBV12-3 or TRBV12-4 to TRBJ1-5; D gene unclear. Trimming took off 3 bases at V and 7 bases at J, with 7 bases between the two ends. The CDR3 covers 12 residues. This chain's CDR3 is CASSFGEQPQHF. The CDR3 DNA sequence: TGTGCCAGCAGTTTTGGGGAGCAGCCCCAGCATTTT.

As concerns this clonotype: Since a much larger clone is just one base distant, this may be a read error. The chain is built from TRBV6-6 and TRBJ1-2; D uncertain. CDR3 length: 14 residues. Trimming removed 5 bases at V and 7 bases at J, with 17 bases between. CDR1 is MNHNY, CDR2 SVGAGI, per germline (reference sequence). This chain's CDR3 is CASSLLGTRGGYTF. The CDR3 coding sequence is TGTGCCAGCAGTCTACTGGGTACTCGTGGTGGCTACACCTTC.

This clonotype was seen just once. J is TRBJ2-7 and V is TRBV4-1; D not certain. CDR3 length equals 13 residues. Trimming took off 0 bases at V and 4 bases at J, with 7 bases between the two ends. Germline CDR1 and CDR2: MGHRA and YSYEKL. The CDR3 DNA reads as TGCGCCAGCAGCCAAGATATTCGGTACGAGCAGTACTTC. Its translation: CASSQDIRYEQYF.

This clonotype has more than one count but fewer than ten. The chain is built from TRBV24-1 and TRBJ2-3; D gene ambiguous. CDR1 and CDR2 from the germline V gene are KGHDR and SFDVKD. This CDR3 has 12 amino acids. V was clipped by 9 bases and J by 4 bases, with 10 bases between them. For the CDR3, the DNA is TGTGCCACCCGTTGGATCGCAGATACGCAGTATTTT. This gives the protein CATRWIADTQYF.

This clonotype has a handful of counts. DNA for the CDR3: TGTGCCAGCAGCCAAACAGGACAGTATTATGGCTACACCTTC. Translation: CASSQTGQYYGYTF. This rearrangement joins TRBV5-6 to TRBJ1-2; the D gene is possibly TRBD1 (6 bases). Germline loops: CDR1 SGHDT, CDR2 YYEEEE. The germline V and J ends were trimmed by 4 bases and 5 bases, with 15 bases remaining between them. The CDR3 has 14 residues. The complete variable domain, with remaining parts taken from reference TRBV5-6 and TRBJ1-2, reads DAGVTQSPTHLIKTRGQQVTLRCSPKSGHDTVSWYQQALGQGPQFIFQYYEEEERQRGNFPDRFSGHQFPNYSSELNVNALLLGDSALYLCASSQTGQYYGYTFGSGTRLTVV.

As concerns this clonotype: This may be a read error, as it is one base from a much larger clone. The V call is TRBV6-2 or TRBV6-3, the J call TRBJ2-1, with 13 bases that match TRBD2. V trimming: 4 bases; J trimming: 5 bases; junction bases outside the gene matches: 5. From germline, CDR1 is MNHEY and CDR2 SVGEGT. The CDR3 spans 16 residues. The CDR3 sequence: CASSSTSGRNHNEQFF. The CDR3 coding sequence is TGTGCCAGCAGTTCGACTAGCGGGAGGAACCACAATGAGCAGTTCTTC.

This clonotype showed up just once. The junction shows a germline mismatch at one end, possibly a read error. The gene calls are TRBV27 and TRBJ2-3; 14 bases align to TRBD2. This CDR3 has 20 residues. Germline values: CDR1 MNHEY, CDR2 SMNVEV (reference sequence). The CDR3 sequence: CSSRVGLAGDLNGDTDTQYF. CDR3 nucleotide sequence: TGTTCCAGCAGGGTGGGACTAGCGGGAGACTTGAACGGAGACACAGATACGCAGTATTTT.